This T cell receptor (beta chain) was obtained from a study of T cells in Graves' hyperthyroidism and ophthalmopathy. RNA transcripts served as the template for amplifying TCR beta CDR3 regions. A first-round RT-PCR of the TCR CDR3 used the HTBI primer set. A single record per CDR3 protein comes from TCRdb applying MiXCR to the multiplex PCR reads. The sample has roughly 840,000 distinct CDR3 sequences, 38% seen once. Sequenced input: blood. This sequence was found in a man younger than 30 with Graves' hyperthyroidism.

CDR3 residues: CSVDGTGAGELFF. The CDR3 DNA reads as TGCAGCGTTGATGGCACGGGGGCCGGGGAGCTGTTTTTT. The chain combines TRBV29-1 with TRBJ2-2, with TRBD2 as a possible D gene (6 bases). The V gene's germline CDR1 is SQVTM and CDR2 ANQGSEA. V was shortened by 3 bases and J by 6 bases, with 11 bases between the two germline ends. The CDR3 is 13 amino acids.